One and the same sample provided the 14 T cell receptor beta chains below, sequenced in a study of blood T cell repertoires in COVID-19. Repertoires were generated with immunoSEQ multiplex PCR, while TCRdb's copy carries only in-frame clones and drops some. Of 45,000 to 65,000 clones listed, approximately 88% are singletons. Sequences were obtained from peripheral blood. The receptors were gathered from a man aged 25 to 45 with COVID-19, enrolled during active disease.

This chain connects TRBV6-5 to TRBJ1-5; perhaps TRBD1 as D (5 bases). V was pared by 8 bases and J by 7 bases, with 12 bases between. CDR1 is MNHEY and CDR2 is SVGAGI in the germline V gene. The CDR3 totals 12 residues. CDR3 sequence (DNA): TGTGCCAGCTCAAGGGGATACCAGCCCCAGCATTTT. Encoded protein: CASSRGYQPQHF.

V and J are TRBV9 and TRBJ2-3; D remains unclear. V lost 0 bases and J lost 0, with 8 bases in between. Germline CDR1 and CDR2: SGDLS and YYNGEE. This CDR3 contains 15 residues. The CDR3 DNA sequence: TGTGCCAGCAGCGTAGGGGCAACTAGCACAGATACGCAGTATTTT. Protein product: CASSVGATSTDTQYF.

This clone was observed a single time. The chain carries TRBV6-5 and TRBJ1-3; D possibly corresponds to TRBD1 (6 bases). From germline, CDR1 is MNHEY and CDR2 SVGAGI. Trimming left V 10 bases short and J 5 bases short, with 15 bases between. The CDR3 contains 13 residues. CDR3 region: CATGGGGRNTIYF. The CDR3 bases are TGTGCCACGGGGGGCGGGGGTAGAAACACCATATATTTT.

The V and J genes are TRBV7-2 and TRBJ2-1; 10 bases line up with TRBD2. Germline V lookup: CDR1 SGHTA, CDR2 FQGNSA. CDR3 size: 18 residues. V was clipped by 4 bases and J by 10 bases; unmatched bases: 19. CDR3 protein: CASSSLGGLAGVVGEQFF. The CDR3 DNA reads TGTGCCAGCAGCTCCCTTGGGGGGCTAGCGGGAGTGGTGGGGGAGCAGTTCTTC.

The chain has TRBV6-5 and TRBJ1-5; D is unclear. CDR1 is MNHEY, CDR2 SVGAGI, per germline. The V and J ends lost 6 bases and 0 bases respectively, with 12 bases between them. This CDR3 spans 15 amino acids. The CDR3 here is CASRGDPFSNQPQHF. The CDR3 DNA reads TGTGCCAGCAGGGGAGACCCTTTTAGCAATCAGCCCCAGCATTTT.

V is TRBV11-2 and J is TRBJ1-3; D uncertain. V lost 5 bases and J lost 5, with 19 bases in between. Germline lookup yields CDR1 SGHAT and CDR2 FQNNGV. This CDR3 has 16 amino acids. The CDR3, as DNA: TGTGCCAGCAGCACTACAAGGCCTAGTAGGCGAAACACCATATATTTT. Protein product: CASSTTRPSRRNTIYF.

This clone turned up a few times. V usage is TRBV6-5 and J usage is TRBJ2-3; D is uncertain. Germline CDR1 is MNHEY and CDR2 is SVGAGI. There are 14 residues in the CDR3. Trimming cost V 4 bases and J 0 bases, with 8 bases left between them. DNA of the CDR3: TGTGCCAGCAGTTCCCGCGCGAGCACAGATACGCAGTATTTT. It yields the protein CASSSRASTDTQYF.

This chain uses TRBV6-6 with TRBJ2-1; no definite D call. CDR3 length: 16 residues. Trimming pared 4 bases from V and 0 bases from J, leaving 13 bases between. From germline, CDR1 is MNHNY and CDR2 SVGAGI (reference sequence). CDR3 DNA sequence: TGTGCCAGCAGTTCCCTTCTACCGAGCTCCTACAATGAGCAGTTCTTC. Protein product: CASSSLLPSSYNEQFF.

The gene calls are TRBV6-5 and TRBJ1-4, with D perhaps TRBD1 (6 bases). V was clipped by 5 bases and J by 7 bases, with 14 bases between them. Germline CDR1 is MNHEY and CDR2 is SVGAGI. The CDR3 spans 14 residues. The CDR3 reads CASSPSGGAEKLFF. CDR3 sequence (DNA): TGTGCCAGCAGTCCCTCCGGGGGGGCTGAAAAACTGTTTTTT.

This chain connects TRBV28 to TRBJ1-4; 8 nucleotides match TRBD1. This CDR3 is 15 amino acids long. The V segment lost 5 bases and the J segment 7 bases; nucleotides outside the gene matches: 9. Germline CDR1 reads MDHEN; CDR2 reads SYDVKM. CDR3 protein: CASSPGGLGLEKLFF. The DNA for the CDR3 is TGTGCCAGCAGTCCAGGGGGCCTGGGGCTTGAAAAACTGTTTTTT.

This clone was seen a single time. The chain has TRBV27 and TRBJ1-2; TRBD1 matches at 7 bases. Germline assignment: CDR1 MNHEY and CDR2 SMNVEV (reference sequence). The CDR3 consists of 15 residues. J gave up 1 base and V 5 bases, and 7 bases lay outside the gene matches. The CDR3 DNA is TGTGCCAGCAGTACCCGACAGGGCGGTAACTATGGCTACACCTTC. Encoded protein: CASSTRQGGNYGYTF.

V and J are TRBV18 and TRBJ1-4; D remains ambiguous. The V gene's germline CDR1 is KGHSH and CDR2 LQKENI. V lost 3 bases to trimming and J lost 4 bases, with 12 bases between them. This CDR3 region has 15 residues. CDR3 sequence reads: CASSPNSNHNEKLFF. The CDR3 bases are TGTGCCAGCTCACCCAACAGTAACCATAATGAAAAACTGTTTTTT.

This chain links TRBV7-9 with TRBJ2-1; D is possibly TRBD2 (5 bases). Germline values: CDR1 SEHNR, CDR2 FQNEAQ (reference sequence). Trimming cost V 0 bases and J 6 bases, with 9 bases left between them. The CDR3 length is 14 residues. In DNA form, the CDR3 reads TGTGCCAGCAGCTTAGCCGGCGGGCTCAATGAGCAGTTCTTC. It yields the protein CASSLAGGLNEQFF.

This sequence joins TRBV5-1 and TRBJ2-7; TRBD1 agrees at 7 bases. Germline V gives CDR1 SGHRS, CDR2 YFSETQ. CDR3 length equals 16 residues. V trimming: 3 bases; J trimming: 3 bases; junction bases outside the gene matches: 12. The CDR3 reads CASSSLPGTESYEQYF. The CDR3 nucleotides read TGCGCCAGCAGCTCGCTGCCCGGGACAGAAAGCTACGAGCAGTACTTC.